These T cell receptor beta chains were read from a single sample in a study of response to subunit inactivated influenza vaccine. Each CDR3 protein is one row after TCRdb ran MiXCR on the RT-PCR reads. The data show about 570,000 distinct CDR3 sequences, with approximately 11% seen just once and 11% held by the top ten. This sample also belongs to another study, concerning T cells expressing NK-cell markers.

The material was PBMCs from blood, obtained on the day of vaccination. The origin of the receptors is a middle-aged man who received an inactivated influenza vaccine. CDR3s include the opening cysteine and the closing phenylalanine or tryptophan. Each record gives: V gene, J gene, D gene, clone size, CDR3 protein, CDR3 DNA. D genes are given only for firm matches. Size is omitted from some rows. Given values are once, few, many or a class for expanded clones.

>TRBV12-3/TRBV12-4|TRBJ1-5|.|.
CASSLAGRRIQPQHF
TGTGCCAGCAGTTTAGCAGGGAGGCGCATTCAGCCCCAGCATTTT
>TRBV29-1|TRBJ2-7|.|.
CSVDGYRGGYEQYF
TGCAGCGTTGACGGTTACAGGGGAGGCTACGAGCAGTACTTC
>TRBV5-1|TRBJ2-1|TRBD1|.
CASSVAGTGGIGNEQFF
TGCGCCAGCAGCGTTGCCGGGACAGGGGGAATCGGGAATGAGCAGTTCTTC
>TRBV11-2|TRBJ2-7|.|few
CASSLPARGPYEQYF
TGTGCCAGCAGCCTCCCAGCCAGGGGCCCCTACGAGCAGTACTTC
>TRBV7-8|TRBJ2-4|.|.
CASSLKRAPGEKNIQYF
TGTGCCAGCAGCTTAAAGAGGGCCCCGGGCGAGAAAAACATTCAGTACTTC
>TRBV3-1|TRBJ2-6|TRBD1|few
CASSQAPGQTDLTNVLTF
TGTGCCAGCAGCCAAGCCCCGGGACAGACCGACCTAACCAACGTCCTGACTTTC
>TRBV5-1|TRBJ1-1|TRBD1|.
CASSLGPPQGGTEAFF
TGCGCCAGCAGCTTGGGACCCCCCCAGGGGGGGACTGAAGCTTTCTTT
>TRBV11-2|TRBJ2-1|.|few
CASSFLQGQNNEQFF
TGTGCCAGCAGCTTCCTCCAGGGACAAAACAATGAGCAGTTCTTC
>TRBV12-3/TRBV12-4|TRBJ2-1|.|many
CASSLRGSDNEQFF
TGTGCCAGCAGTTTACGGGGGAGCGACAATGAGCAGTTCTTC
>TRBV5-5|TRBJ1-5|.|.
CASSPRYTQPQHF
TGTGCCAGCAGCCCCCGATATACTCAGCCCCAGCATTTT
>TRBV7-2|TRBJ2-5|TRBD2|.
CASSLSGGSETQYF
TGTGCCAGCAGCTTATCGGGGGGTAGCGAGACCCAGTACTTC
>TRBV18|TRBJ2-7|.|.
CASSPTSRTASYRYF
TGTGCCAGCTCACCCACCTCCAGGACCGCATCCTACCGGTACTTC
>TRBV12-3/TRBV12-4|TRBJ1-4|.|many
CASSSGGNEKLFF
TGTGCCAGCAGCTCTGGGGGGAATGAAAAACTGTTTTTT
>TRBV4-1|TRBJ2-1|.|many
CASSGQINYNEQFF
TGCGCCAGCAGCGGACAGATAAACTACAATGAGCAGTTCTTC
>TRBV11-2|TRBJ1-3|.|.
CASSLSRSGNTIYF
TGTGCCAGCAGCTTATCGAGATCTGGAAACACCATATATTTT
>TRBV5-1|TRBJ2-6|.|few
CASSVQGSGANVLTF
TGCGCCAGCAGCGTACAGGGTTCTGGGGCCAACGTCCTGACTTTC
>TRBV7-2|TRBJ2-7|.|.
CASSLLSGPYEQYF
TGTGCCAGCAGCTTATTGTCGGGACCCTACGAGCAGTACTTC
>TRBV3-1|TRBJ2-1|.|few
CASSQDSRSDREQFF
TGTGCCAGCAGCCAAGATAGCAGGTCGGACCGGGAGCAGTTCTTC
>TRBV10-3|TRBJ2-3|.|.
CAISESTSKTTDTQYF
TGTGCCATCAGTGAGTCTACTAGCAAAACCACAGATACGCAGTATTTT
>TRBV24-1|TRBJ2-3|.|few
CATSNQKDTQYF
TGTGCCACCAGCAACCAGAAAGATACGCAGTATTTT
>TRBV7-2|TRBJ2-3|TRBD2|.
CASSSVAGGGGQYF
TGTGCCAGCAGCTCAGTAGCCGGGGGGGGTGGGCAGTATTTT
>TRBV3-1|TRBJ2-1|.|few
CASSHRSYNEQFF
TGTGCCAGCAGCCATCGCTCCTACAATGAGCAGTTCTTC
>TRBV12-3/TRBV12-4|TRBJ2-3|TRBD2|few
CASSFLPSGSGDTQYF
TGTGCCAGCAGTTTTCTACCTAGCGGGAGCGGAGATACGCAGTATTTT
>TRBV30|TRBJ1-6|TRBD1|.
CAWGQGTSPLHF
TGTGCCTGGGGACAGGGGACTTCACCCCTCCACTTT
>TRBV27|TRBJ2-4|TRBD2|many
CASSFSRRGIGDILAAKNIQYF
TGTGCCAGCAGTTTTTCCCGGCGGGGGATTGGGGATATATTAGCTGCCAAAAACATTCAGTACTTC
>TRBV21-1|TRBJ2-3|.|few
CASSKVADTQYF
TGTGCCAGCAGCAAAGTGGCAGATACGCAGTATTTT
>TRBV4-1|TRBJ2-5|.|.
CASSQDAGDQETQYF
TGCGCCAGCAGCCAAGACGCAGGGGACCAAGAGACCCAGTACTTC
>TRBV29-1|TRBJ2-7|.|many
CSVRTNYEQYF
TGCAGCGTTCGAACCAACTACGAGCAGTACTTC
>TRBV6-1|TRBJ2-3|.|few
CASTPQTPGQSTDTQYF
TGTGCCAGCACCCCCCAGACCCCCGGACAAAGCACAGATACGCAGTATTTT
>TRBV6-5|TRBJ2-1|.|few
CASSYQGLVQFF
TGTGCCAGCAGTTATCAGGGACTGGTGCAGTTCTTC
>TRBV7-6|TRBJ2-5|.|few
CASSRVSRQETQYF
TGTGCCAGCAGTCGCGTTTCCCGCCAGGAGACCCAGTACTTC
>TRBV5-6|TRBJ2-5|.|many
CASSFIVEETQYF
TGTGCCAGCAGCTTTATTGTTGAAGAGACCCAGTACTTC
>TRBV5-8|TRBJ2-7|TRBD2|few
CASSRGDFSYEQYF
TGTGCCAGCAGTCGGGGGGATTTTTCCTACGAGCAGTACTTC
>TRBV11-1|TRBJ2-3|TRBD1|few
CASSLSSVTGGRTDTQYF
TGTGCCAGCAGCTTAAGTTCCGTTACAGGGGGCCGCACAGATACGCAGTATTTT
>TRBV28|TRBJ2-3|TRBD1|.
CASSIGTGRTPQYF
TGTGCCAGCAGTATCGGGACAGGGCGCACCCCGCAGTATTTT
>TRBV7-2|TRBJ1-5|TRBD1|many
CASSLWDSSHQPQHF
TGTGCCAGCAGCCTCTGGGACAGCTCTCATCAGCCCCAGCATTTT
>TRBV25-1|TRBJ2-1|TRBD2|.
CASSEYWDYHNEQFF
TGTGCCAGCAGTGAATATTGGGACTACCACAATGAGCAGTTCTTC
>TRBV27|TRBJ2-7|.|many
CASGLYEQYF
TGTGCCAGCGGGTTGTACGAGCAGTACTTC
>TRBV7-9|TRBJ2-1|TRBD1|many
CASSPTLTGTGSNEQFF
TGTGCCAGCAGCCCAACCTTGACCGGGACAGGGAGCAATGAGCAGTTCTTC
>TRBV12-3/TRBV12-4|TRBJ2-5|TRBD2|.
CASSPTWNGGSETQYF
TGTGCCAGCAGTCCAACGTGGAACGGCGGGAGTGAGACCCAGTACTTC
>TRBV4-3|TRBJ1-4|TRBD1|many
CASSQDRQGAFEKLFF
TGCGCCAGCAGCCAAGATCGACAGGGGGCCTTTGAAAAACTGTTTTTT
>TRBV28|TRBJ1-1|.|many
CASSYREGAEAFF
TGTGCCAGCAGTTACAGGGAGGGGGCTGAAGCTTTCTTT
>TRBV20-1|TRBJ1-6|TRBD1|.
CSASTGGNSPLHF
TGCAGTGCTTCGACAGGGGGCAATTCACCCCTCCACTTT